These T cell receptor beta chains were read from a single sample in a study of T-cell reconstitution after alpha-beta-depleted transplantation in children. TCRdb re-called the PCR reads with MiXCR, one entry per CDR3 protein. The sample shows hundreds of thousands of distinct CDR3 sequences, about 24% of them seen only once. The sequenced sample was PBMCs, mostly from graft donor cells, obtained 360 days after TCRalphabeta/CD19-depleted stem cell transplant. The receptors shown here come from a female patient under 10 years old who had a stem cell transplant for congenital amegakaryocytic thrombocytopenia, so the T cells may come from the graft donor. CDR3s include the opening cysteine and the closing phenylalanine or tryptophan. A D gene is named only where the DNA matches it firmly. Clone sizes are given selectively: once, few, many, or a class where the clone is expanded.

v_call,clone_size,j_call,cdr3_length,d_call,cdr3_nt,cdr3_aa
TRBV19,few,TRBJ2-3,15,TRBD2,TGTGCCAGTAGTATCCAAGCGGGAGAAAGAGATACGCAGTATTTT,CASSIQAGERDTQYF
TRBV6-1,NA,TRBJ1-1,12,NA,TGTGCCAGCAGTGAAGTGGTCACTGAAGCTTTCTTT,CASSEVVTEAFF
TRBV5-1,NA,TRBJ1-2,14,NA,TGCGTCAGCAGCTTGTCAGGGAGGGACTATGGCTACACCTTC,CVSSLSGRDYGYTF
TRBV10-3,few,TRBJ2-3,16,TRBD2,TGTGCCATCAGTGGAAAGCGGGGGGGCCGAACAGATACGCAGTATTTT,CAISGKRGGRTDTQYF
TRBV6-5,NA,TRBJ1-6,13,NA,TGTGCCAGCAGTTACTCTTACCTGTCACCCCTCCACTTT,CASSYSYLSPLHF
TRBV6-5,NA,TRBJ2-6,16,NA,TGTGCCAGCAGTTACTCTTCGCGCTCTGGGGCCAACGTCCTGACTTTC,CASSYSSRSGANVLTF
TRBV5-1,few,TRBJ1-1,8,NA,TGCGCCAGTCTGGGCGCTTTCTTT,CASLGAFF
TRBV4-1,NA,TRBJ2-7,16,NA,TGCGCCAGCAGCCAAGATGGAAGGGGGGATATTTACGAGCAGTACTTC,CASSQDGRGDIYEQYF
TRBV6-1,NA,TRBJ2-7,14,NA,TGTGCCAGCACCAAGAATTTTGGGATTTACGAGGAGTACTTC,CASTKNFGIYEEYF
TRBV15,NA,TRBJ1-4,17,TRBD1,TGTGCCACCAGCAGAAGACCGGGACAGGCAACTAATGAAAAACTGTTTTTT,CATSRRPGQATNEKLFF
TRBV3-1,few,TRBJ2-7,13,NA,TGTGCCAGCAGCCAAAGGGGGTCGGCTGAGCAGTACTTC,CASSQRGSAEQYF
TRBV12-3/TRBV12-4,NA,TRBJ1-2,15,TRBD1,TGTGCCAGCAGCCCAGGGGGGACGGTAGACTATGGCTACACCTTC,CASSPGGTVDYGYTF
TRBV5-1,few,TRBJ2-5,15,TRBD1,TGCGCCAGCAGCCCGGGGACAGAATTTCAAGAGACCCAGTACTTC,CASSPGTEFQETQYF
TRBV5-1,few,TRBJ2-5,15,NA,TGCGCCAGCAGCTTGGTGGCAGGGGCGCTGGAGACCCAGTACTTC,CASSLVAGALETQYF
TRBV4-1,few,TRBJ1-6,14,NA,TGCGCCAGCAGCCAATTACAGGATAATTCACCCCTCCACTTT,CASSQLQDNSPLHF
TRBV5-1,few,TRBJ2-3,15,TRBD1,TGCGCCAGCATAAGTAGACAGGGGGGAACAGATACGCAGTATTTT,CASISRQGGTDTQYF
TRBV14,few,TRBJ2-3,15,NA,TGTGCCAGCAGCGAACGCCAAGCGGTCACAGATACGCAGTATTTT,CASSERQAVTDTQYF
TRBV9,NA,TRBJ2-3,14,TRBD2,TGTGCCAGCAGCGTAGGAAGTGGGGGGGTCACGCAGTATTTT,CASSVGSGGVTQYF
TRBV24-1,NA,TRBJ1-5,14,NA,TGTGCCACCAGTGAATACTATAGCAATCAGCCCCAGCATTTT,CATSEYYSNQPQHF
TRBV20-1,NA,TRBJ2-3,16,NA,TGCAGTGCTAGAGATAACAGGCGGAGTTGGGGGGATACGCAGTATTTT,CSARDNRRSWGDTQYF
TRBV2,many,TRBJ2-3,13,NA,TGTGCCAGCAGTGCAAGGGGCACAGATACGCAGTATTTT,CASSARGTDTQYF
TRBV4-1,few,TRBJ2-5,12,NA,TGCGCCAGGACCAGGGACGCAGAGACCCAGTACTTC,CARTRDAETQYF
TRBV10-3,few,TRBJ1-3,12,NA,TGTGCCATCACGGGCTCTGGAAACACCATATATTTT,CAITGSGNTIYF
TRBV7-7,few,TRBJ2-1,16,TRBD1,TGTGCCAGCAGCAGCGCCGGGACAGGGGGCTCTGATGAGCAGTTCTTC,CASSSAGTGGSDEQFF
TRBV20-1,NA,TRBJ1-4,13,NA,TGCAGTGCTAGCAGACAGATTAATGAAAAACTGTTTTTT,CSASRQINEKLFF
TRBV7-2,NA,TRBJ2-5,16,TRBD2,TGTGCCAGCAGCTTAGTGGGCGGGAGGGCCGAAGAGACCCAGTACTTC,CASSLVGGRAEETQYF
TRBV28,few,TRBJ2-7,14,NA,TGTGCCAGCAGCCCAGACAGACCGCGCTACGAGCAGTACTTC,CASSPDRPRYEQYF
TRBV4-1,NA,TRBJ1-1,14,NA,TGCGCCAGCAGCCAAGATCCGGGGGCTTCTGAAGCTTTCTTT,CASSQDPGASEAFF
TRBV24-1,few,TRBJ2-5,16,TRBD1,TGTGCCACCAGTGATGCCTCAGGGGGCGTTCAAGAGACCCAGTACTTC,CATSDASGGVQETQYF
TRBV4-3,many,TRBJ2-4,17,NA,TGCGCCAGCAGCCAAACCACAGGGCTACTAGCCAAAAACATTCAGTACTTC,CASSQTTGLLAKNIQYF
TRBV9,NA,TRBJ2-6,18,NA,TGTGCCAGCAGCGTAGGATTGGGGTACTCCTCTGGGGCCAACGTCCTGACTTTC,CASSVGLGYSSGANVLTF
TRBV4-2,NA,TRBJ2-3,12,TRBD2,TGTGCCAGCAGTTATGGGGGAGGGGCGCAGTATTTT,CASSYGGGAQYF
TRBV25-1,NA,TRBJ2-7,13,NA,TGTGCCAGCAGTACTTTTAGCTCCTACGAGCAGTACTTC,CASSTFSSYEQYF
TRBV6-2/TRBV6-3,NA,TRBJ1-1,18,TRBD1,TGTGCCAGCAGTTACGGGCGACAGGGGGGGATCATGAACACTGAAGCTTTCTTT,CASSYGRQGGIMNTEAFF
TRBV5-1,NA,TRBJ2-1,14,TRBD1,TGCGCCAGCAGCACCCGACAGGGTGGCCCTGAGCAGTTCTTC,CASSTRQGGPEQFF